The clone carrying this T cell receptor beta chain was seen only a few times. Antigen unknown. The CDR3 totals 15 residues. Germline values: CDR1 DFQATT, CDR2 SNEGSKA (reference sequence). V gave up 0 bases and J gave up 0 bases, with 9 bases separating them. These data come from a study of T-cell memory formation after mild COVID-19. Study observations and caveats: The authors did not confirm SARS-CoV-2 specificity of second-wave clones peaking day 37. Contracting clones from day 15 to 85 showed balanced CD4/CD8; later expanders favored CD4+.

TCRdb re-called the 5' RACE reads through MiXCR, storing one row per CDR3 protein. The data contain approximately 100,000 distinct CDR3 sequences, approximately 12% of them singletons. Sequencing used PBMCs or a T cell subset sorted from them (not recorded which). The receptor comes from a man aged 18-30 years who had mild COVID-19 (a few samples of this study predate the infection). Cell type and time point are not known. The chain combines TRBV20-1 with TRBJ1-5; no definite D call. CDR3 residues: CSAREGVYSNQPQHF. The CDR3, as DNA: TGCAGTGCTAGAGAAGGAGTTTATAGCAATCAGCCCCAGCATTTT.